Below, one T cell receptor (beta chain) is given with its context. Mismatch with germline at one junction end may stem from a read error. The sample comes from a study of T cell changes during pregnancy in multiple sclerosis. CDR1 and CDR2 from the germline V gene are SGDLS and YYNGEE. This CDR3 spans 17 amino acids. This table comes from immunoSEQ multiplex PCR, and its TCRdb copy is limited to in-frame clones, with some not included. In the table there are just under 50,000 clones, roughly nine tenths of which are singletons. V usage is TRBV9 and J usage is TRBJ1-4; D is possibly TRBD1 (6 bases). Sequencing used CD8+ T cells from peripheral blood mononuclear cells, obtained after pregnancy. The clonotype comes from a female donor with multiple sclerosis, enrolled in a pregnancy study. CDR3 coding DNA: TGTGCCAGCAGCGTAGGGGGGGGGCCCACAACAAATGAAAAACTGTTTTTT. Protein: CASSVGGGPTTNEKLFF.